Shown below are 28 T cell receptor beta chains from a single sample sequenced in a study of T-cell reconstitution after alpha-beta-depleted transplantation in children. The TCRbeta library was prepared with unique molecular identifiers. MiXCR, applied by TCRdb to the PCR reads, yields one record per CDR3 protein. The table has around 410,000 distinct CDR3 sequences, roughly 10% seen once. Source: PBMCs from the stem cell graft donor, taken from the stem cell graft. These receptors were obtained from a human donor who donated a stem cell graft to a child with acute myeloid leukemia.

This clonotype was counted between two and nine times. The chain recombines TRBV29-1 with TRBJ2-7; 8 nucleotides line up with TRBD1. Germline assignment: CDR1 SQVTM and CDR2 ANQGSEA. Trimming took 4 bases from V and 4 from J; bases not matched to a gene: 3. This CDR3 comprises 12 residues. CDR3 amino acids: CSVGTGFYEQYF. CDR3 coding DNA: TGCAGCGTTGGGACAGGGTTTTACGAGCAGTACTTC.

This clonotype occurred a few times. V usage is TRBV12-3 or TRBV12-4 and J usage is TRBJ2-7, with a possible D match to TRBD1 (5 bases). V shed 0 bases and J shed 7 bases, with 16 bases lying between them. This CDR3 has 15 amino acids. The chain's CDR3 is CASSLALGREGEQYF. CDR3 bases: TGTGCCAGCAGTTTAGCGCTTGGCAGGGAAGGAGAGCAGTACTTC.

This chain joins TRBV18 and TRBJ2-7; 11 bases line up with TRBD2. Looked up from germline, CDR1 is KGHSH and CDR2 is LQKENI. V gave up 2 bases and J gave up 6 bases; unmatched junction bases: 6. The CDR3 runs 15 residues. In DNA, the CDR3 is TGTGCCAGCTCACCAACTAGCGGGAGTATGGGCGAGCAGTACTTC. Translation gives CASSPTSGSMGEQYF. Full variable domain (missing parts from reference TRBV18 and TRBJ2-7): NAGVMQNPRHLVRRRGQEARLRCSPMKGHSHVYWYRQLPEEGLKFMVYLQKENIIDESGMPKERFSAEFPKEGPSILRIQQVVRGDSAAYFCASSPTSGSMGEQYFGPGTRLTVT.

This rearrangement joins TRBV25-1 to TRBJ2-1; tentatively, D is TRBD2 (6 bases). Germline CDR1 reads MGHDK; CDR2 reads SYGVNS. CDR3 length: 16 amino acids. V was shortened by 1 base and J by 7 bases, with 17 bases between the two germline ends. Here the CDR3 DNA reads TGTGCCAGCAGTGAATTCGGTAGCGGCTCGGGGAATGAGCAGTTCTTC. It translates to CASSEFGSGSGNEQFF. Drawing the rest from reference TRBV25-1 and TRBJ2-1, the complete variable domain is EADIYQTPRYLVIGTGKKITLECSQTMGHDKMYWYQQDPGMELHLIHYSYGVNSTEKGDLSSESTVSRIRTEHFPLTLESARPSHTSQYLCASSEFGSGSGNEQFFGPGTRLTVL.

This clonotype was recorded a few times. The V and J genes are TRBV5-5 and TRBJ2-1; D gene uncertain. V dropped 4 bases and J dropped 9 bases, with 5 bases sitting between them. Germline CDR1 and CDR2: SGHKS and YYEKEE (reference sequence). This CDR3 is 10 amino acids long. The CDR3 DNA reads TGTGCCAGCAGCAAGTTTGAGCAGTTCTTC. It encodes CASSKFEQFF.

This clonotype was found many times. The gene calls are TRBV6-5 and TRBJ1-1, with a tentative D call TRBD1 (5 bases). The ends were cut back, 2 bases at V and 1 base at J, with 14 bases in the middle. The CDR3 has 16 amino acids. Germline lookup yields CDR1 MNHEY and CDR2 SVGAGI. The DNA for the CDR3 is TGTGCCAGCAGTTACCCGGACACAGGACCGAACACTGAAGCTTTCTTT. This sequence encodes CASSYPDTGPNTEAFF.

In its sample, this clonotype was seen a few times. V gene TRBV7-6 combines with J gene TRBJ2-7, with 12 bases that match TRBD2. V was pared by 5 bases and J by 1 base, with 6 bases of the junction left unmatched. Looked up from germline, CDR1 is SGHVS and CDR2 is FNYEAQ. This CDR3 spans 16 amino acids. The CDR3 here is CASSPPTSGRSYEQYF. The DNA of the CDR3 is TGTGCCAGCAGCCCCCCGACTAGCGGGAGATCCTACGAGCAGTACTTC.

This clonotype was detected only a few times. The genes are TRBV24-1 and TRBJ2-2; D is unclear. V shed 7 bases and J shed 5 bases, with 10 bases lying between them. The CDR3 has 13 amino acids. Germline loops: CDR1 KGHDR, CDR2 SFDVKD. For the CDR3, the DNA is TGTGCCACCAGCAAGACTGCGACCGGGGAGCTGTTTTTT. Its protein product is CATSKTATGELFF.

This clonotype was seen only a few times. CDR3 DNA: TGCAGTGCTTACCAAATTCGACAGAATAGCAATCAGCCCCAGCATTTT. Its translation: CSAYQIRQNSNQPQHF. The V gene is TRBV20-1, the J gene TRBJ1-5; maybe TRBD1 (5 bases). CDR1 DFQATT and CDR2 SNEGSKA come from the germline V gene (reference sequence). The CDR3 length is 16 residues. Trimming left V 5 bases short and J 0 bases short, with 17 bases between.

This clonotype was found a few times. V and J are TRBV12-3 or TRBV12-4 and TRBJ2-1; D might be TRBD1 or TRBD2, each matching 6 bases. CDR3 length equals 19 residues. Between the trimmed V and J ends, which lost 3 bases and 5 bases, there was a span of 26 bases. CDR3 sequence reads: CASSLGLRGLDNYHNEQFF. CDR3 nucleotide sequence: TGTGCCAGCAGTTTGGGACTCAGGGGCCTGGACAATTATCACAATGAGCAGTTCTTC.

The table lists this clonotype with a few counts. The V gene is TRBV6-2 or TRBV6-3, the J gene TRBJ2-7; 9 bases line up with TRBD2. With 9 bases clipped from V and 1 base from J, the junction kept 7 bases outside the gene matches. Germline V gives CDR1 MNHEY, CDR2 SVGEGT. CDR3 length equals 14 residues. The CDR3 bases are TGTGCCAGTGAGCGGGAGGCGCTATCCTACGAGCAGTACTTC. Translated, it gives CASEREALSYEQYF.

This clonotype occurred a few times. The chain couples TRBV4-2 to TRBJ1-2, with a possible D match to TRBD1 (5 bases). The CDR3 runs 15 residues. Trimming stripped 3 bases from V and 4 bases from J, with 15 bases between. Germline V gene data show CDR1 as LGHNA and CDR2 as YNFKEQ. The CDR3 sequence: CASSHQREGSYGYTF. In DNA form, the CDR3 reads TGTGCCAGCAGCCATCAAAGGGAGGGGAGCTATGGCTACACCTTC.

This clonotype was observed a few times. This sequence joins TRBV20-1 and TRBJ1-3; 9 nucleotides agree with TRBD1. V shed 6 bases, J shed 4 bases, and the junction held 10 bases outside the gene matches. CDR3 length: 15 amino acids. Germline loops: CDR1 DFQATT, CDR2 SNEGSKA (reference sequence). The CDR3 sequence is CSALQGALSGNTIYF. Written as DNA, the CDR3 is TGCAGTGCGCTACAGGGGGCTCTTTCGGGAAACACCATATATTTT.

This clonotype was found many times. The chain combines TRBV10-3 with TRBJ1-1; TRBD1 agrees at 9 bases. V lost 7 bases to trimming and J lost 3 bases; unmatched junction nucleotides: 3. The CDR3 is 13 amino acids. Per the germline V gene, CDR1 is ENHRY and CDR2 is SYGVKD. This chain's CDR3 is CAITRQGDTEAFF. The CDR3 DNA reads TGTGCCATCACGCGACAGGGGGACACTGAAGCTTTCTTT.

The gene calls are TRBV7-9 and TRBJ2-1, with a tentative D call TRBD1 (7 bases). There are 13 residues in the CDR3. V was clipped by 5 bases and J by 9 bases, with 14 bases between them. Germline CDR1 SEHNR, CDR2 FQNEAQ (reference sequence). The CDR3 nucleotides are TGTGCCAGCAGCAGGGGGCGGGACTCTGAGCAGTTCTTC. Protein: CASSRGRDSEQFF. Looking up the rest from reference TRBV7-9 and TRBJ2-1 gives the full variable domain: DTGVSQNPRHKITKRGQNVTFRCDPISEHNRLYWYRQTLGQGPEFLTYFQNEAQLEKSRLLSDRFSAERPKGSFSTLEIQRTEQGDSAMYLCASSRGRDSEQFFGPGTRLTVL.

The V call is TRBV11-2, the J call TRBJ2-1; D possibly corresponds to TRBD1 (6 bases). Germline values: CDR1 SGHAT, CDR2 FQNNGV. V gave up 5 bases and J gave up 6 bases, with 20 bases separating them. The CDR3 covers 16 residues. The CDR3 spells CASSQGSLASFNEQFF. The CDR3 region has the DNA TGTGCCAGCAGCCAGGGGTCGTTAGCGAGTTTCAATGAGCAGTTCTTC.

The genes are TRBV11-2 and TRBJ1-5; a weak D match, TRBD1 (5 bases). The CDR3 extends over 15 amino acids. V lost 4 bases to trimming and J lost 7 bases, with 17 bases between them. Germline V CDR1 and CDR2: SGHAT, FQNNGV. CDR3 DNA sequence: TGTGCCAGCAGCTCCGTGGGGGGATCAGGGCAGCCCCAGCATTTT. It yields the protein CASSSVGGSGQPQHF.

This clonotype was recorded at least ten times. In nucleotides, the CDR3 is TGTGCCAGCAGTTTATCCGGGGGGACCCAGTACTTC. Translating gives CASSLSGGTQYF. The chain is built from TRBV27 and TRBJ2-5; D may be TRBD2 (6 bases). This CDR3 is built from 12 residues. The ends were cut back, 0 bases at V and 7 bases at J, with 6 bases in the middle. Germline CDR1 reads MNHEY; CDR2 reads SMNVEV (reference sequence).

The genes are TRBV7-8 and TRBJ1-1, with no clear D. V was pared by 2 bases and J by 1 base, with 11 bases between. Germline V gene lookup returns CDR1 SGHVS and CDR2 FQNEAQ. The CDR3 covers 15 residues. The CDR3 bases are TGTGCCAGCAGCTTATCGGGCCTCAGGAACACTGAAGCTTTCTTT. Amino acids: CASSLSGLRNTEAFF.

V usage is TRBV2 and J usage is TRBJ2-7, with TRBD1 as a possible D gene (6 bases). Germline values: CDR1 SNHLY, CDR2 FYNNEI. This CDR3 is 12 amino acids long. Trimming removed 7 bases from V and 4 bases from J, with 11 bases in between. This chain's CDR3 is CASTGQLYEQYF. CDR3 coding DNA: TGTGCCAGCACCGGACAGTTGTACGAGCAGTACTTC.

CDR3 loop: CATHAGGGPLGNEQFF. For the CDR3, the DNA is TGTGCCACCCACGCAGGGGGAGGGCCTCTGGGCAATGAGCAGTTCTTC. V and J are TRBV10-3 and TRBJ2-1, with D perhaps given as TRBD1 or TRBD2 (7 bases each). The CDR3 is 16 residues long. The V gene lost 10 bases and the J gene lost 6 bases, with 25 bases spanning the gap. Germline CDR1 ENHRY, CDR2 SYGVKD.

The chain uses TRBV2 and TRBJ2-5; no firm D call. This CDR3 is built from 13 residues. Germline V gene sequence: CDR1 SNHLY, CDR2 FYNNEI. The V end was cut by 2 bases, the J end by 5 bases, with 9 bases between. CDR3 in DNA: TGTGCCAGCAGTGAACCGCTCCGGGAGACCCAGTACTTC. Its translation: CASSEPLRETQYF. Full variable domain (remainder filled in from reference TRBV2 and TRBJ2-5): EPEVTQTPSHQVTQMGQEVILRCVPISNHLYFYWYRQILGQKVEFLVSFYNNEISEKSEIFDDQFSVERPDGSNFTLKIRSTKLEDSAMYFCASSEPLRETQYFGPGTRLLVL.

CDR3: CASTPLAGGSGETQYF. The CDR3, as DNA: TGTGCCAGCACCCCGCTAGCGGGAGGGTCGGGGGAGACCCAGTACTTC. The gene calls are TRBV6-1 and TRBJ2-5; 12 nucleotides agree with TRBD2. V dropped 7 bases and J dropped 5; count of bases not matched to a gene: 11. Germline V CDR1 and CDR2: MNHNS, SASEGT. The CDR3 extends over 16 amino acids.

This clonotype was recorded many times. The rearrangement joins TRBV3-1 to TRBJ1-6; D uncertain. V was pared by 6 bases and J by 7 bases, with 13 bases between. This CDR3 is 14 amino acids long. The germline V gene has CDR1 LGHDT and CDR2 YNNKEL (reference sequence). CDR3 region: CASRLTQGNSPLHF. For the CDR3, the DNA is TGTGCCAGCAGGCTGACTCAAGGAAATTCACCCCTCCACTTT.

This clonotype was seen a few times. The rearrangement joins TRBV18 to TRBJ1-2; TRBD1 agrees at 8 bases. Germline loops: CDR1 KGHSH, CDR2 LQKENI. The CDR3 covers 14 residues. Germline trimming cut 3 bases from V and 7 bases from J; bases unmatched to any gene: 7. The CDR3 nucleotides are TGTGCCAGCTCACCTGAGACAGGGGTGTCTGGCTACACCTTC. Protein sequence: CASSPETGVSGYTF.

The chain combines TRBV2 with TRBJ2-1, with 7 bases aligning to TRBD1. Unmatched junction bases numbered 7, after V lost 7 bases and J lost 7 bases. The CDR3 covers 13 residues. Germline CDR1 SNHLY, CDR2 FYNNEI. The CDR3 coding sequence is TGTGCCAGCAAGTTGGGACAGTTAAATGAGCAGTTCTTC. It is translated as CASKLGQLNEQFF.

This clonotype was detected a few times. This sequence joins TRBV20-1 and TRBJ2-2; D ambiguous. V dropped 0 bases and J dropped 3 bases, with 8 bases sitting between them. The CDR3 length is 14 residues. CDR1 and CDR2 (germline): DFQATT, SNEGSKA (reference sequence). CDR3: CSARDWADTGELFF. The CDR3 region has the DNA TGCAGTGCTAGAGACTGGGCGGACACCGGGGAGCTGTTTTTT.

This clonotype has only a few counts. This sequence joins TRBV18 and TRBJ1-1; D remains ambiguous. Germline CDR1 is KGHSH and CDR2 is LQKENI. V lost 3 bases to trimming and J lost 3 bases, with 11 bases between them. The CDR3 consists of 14 residues. CDR3 residues: CASSPGMRDTEAFF. The DNA of the CDR3 is TGTGCCAGCTCACCCGGGATGCGGGACACTGAAGCTTTCTTT. The full variable domain, with the rest looked up from reference TRBV18 and TRBJ1-1, is NAGVMQNPRHLVRRRGQEARLRCSPMKGHSHVYWYRQLPEEGLKFMVYLQKENIIDESGMPKERFSAEFPKEGPSILRIQQVVRGDSAAYFCASSPGMRDTEAFFGQGTRLTVV.